Sequencing of this T cell receptor beta chain was carried out in a study of cytomegalovirus exposure and HLA in healthy donors. Of note for this clone: Other nucleotide sequences from this sample produce the same CDR3.

The CDR3 loop spans 11 amino acids. Germline CDR1 is GTSNPN and CDR2 is SVGIG (reference sequence). With 4 bases removed from V and 5 bases from J, the gap between germline ends came to 8 bases. It was with 60 Vbeta and 13 Jbeta primers that the PCR ran. Clones were sequenced by immunoSEQ multiplex PCR, and TCRdb holds only the in-frame ones, with some missing. Seen here are some 180,000 clones, roughly 80% observed once, and the top ten hold about 3.1%. What was sequenced was PBMCs. This rearrangement joins TRBV30 to TRBJ2-5; the D gene is possibly TRBD2 (5 bases). The clonotype comes from a female donor in good health and CMV-seronegative. The CDR3 loop is CAWTSLETQYF. The DNA for the CDR3 is TGTGCCTGGACTAGCCTTGAGACCCAGTACTTC.